The TCR beta chain described here comes from a study of CD8+ T cells in alopecia areata. As to this clone: Its antigen is unidentified.

Findings and caveats of the study: Clonality was higher in lesional than normal scalp, especially in alopecia totalis/universalis. Normal skin's resident alphabeta T cells are sequenced alongside lesional scalp T cells.

The germline V gene has CDR1 PRHDT and CDR2 FYEKMQ (reference sequence). Trimming took 1 base from V and 6 from J; bases not matched to a gene: 5. The CDR3 totals 15 residues. Isolated RNA was reverse transcribed into cDNA used as the sequencing template. Using immunoSEQ multiplex PCR, the repertoire was profiled, and TCRdb retains in-frame clones only, with some absent. There are 55,000 to 75,000 clones in the sample; approximately 46% occur only once, and approximately 18% lies in the top ten. This specimen consisted of CD8+ T cells sorted from blood, obtained at week 0. This receptor was obtained from a human donor with alopecia areata. This chain links TRBV13 with TRBJ2-7; 11 positions agree with TRBD2. The CDR3 DNA sequence: TGTGCCAGCAGCTTAGCACTAGCGGGAGACGCCGAGCAGTACTTC. Encoded protein: CASSLALAGDAEQYF.